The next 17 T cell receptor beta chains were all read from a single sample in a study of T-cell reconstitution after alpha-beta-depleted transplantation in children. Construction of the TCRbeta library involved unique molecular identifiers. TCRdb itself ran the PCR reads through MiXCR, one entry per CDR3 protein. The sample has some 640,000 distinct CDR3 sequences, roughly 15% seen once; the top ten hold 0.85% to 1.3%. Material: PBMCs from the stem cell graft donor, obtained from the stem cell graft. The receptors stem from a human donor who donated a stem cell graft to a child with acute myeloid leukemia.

This CDR3 is CASSYSRGAPSGNTIYF. The CDR3 nucleotides read TGTGCCAGCAGTTACTCTCGGGGGGCTCCGTCTGGAAACACCATATATTTT. The chain carries TRBV6-2 or TRBV6-3 and TRBJ1-3; maybe TRBD1 (6 bases). Looked up from germline, CDR1 is MNHEY and CDR2 is SVGEGT. Between the trimmed V and J ends, which lost 0 bases and 1 base, there was a span of 13 bases. This CDR3 has 17 residues.

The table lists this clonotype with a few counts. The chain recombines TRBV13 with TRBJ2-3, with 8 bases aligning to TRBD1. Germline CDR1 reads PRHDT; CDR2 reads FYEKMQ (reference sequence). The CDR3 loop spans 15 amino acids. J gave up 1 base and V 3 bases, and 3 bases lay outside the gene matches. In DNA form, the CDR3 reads TGTGCCAGCAGCTTTTCGGGACAGGGCACAGATACGCAGTATTTT. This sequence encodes CASSFSGQGTDTQYF.

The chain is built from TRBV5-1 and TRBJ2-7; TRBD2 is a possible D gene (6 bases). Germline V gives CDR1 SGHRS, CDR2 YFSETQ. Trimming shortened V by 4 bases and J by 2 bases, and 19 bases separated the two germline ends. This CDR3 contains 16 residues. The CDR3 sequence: CASSLGVASDTYEQYV. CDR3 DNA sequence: TGCGCCAGCAGCCTTGGGGTGGCTAGCGACACCTACGAGCAGTACGTC.

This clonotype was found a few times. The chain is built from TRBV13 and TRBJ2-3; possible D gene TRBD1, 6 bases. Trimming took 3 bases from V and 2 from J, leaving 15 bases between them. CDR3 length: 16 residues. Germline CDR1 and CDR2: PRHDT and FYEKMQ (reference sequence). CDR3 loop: CASSFSAGAVTDTQYF. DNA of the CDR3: TGTGCCAGCAGCTTCAGCGCAGGGGCGGTCACAGATACGCAGTATTTT.

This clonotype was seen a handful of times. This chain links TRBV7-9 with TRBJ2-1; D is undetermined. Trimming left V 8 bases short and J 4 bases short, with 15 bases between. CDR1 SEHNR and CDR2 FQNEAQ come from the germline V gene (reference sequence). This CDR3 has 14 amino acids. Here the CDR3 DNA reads TGTGCCAGCGCCGTTGGCTCCACATACAATGAGCAGTTCTTC. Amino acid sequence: CASAVGSTYNEQFF. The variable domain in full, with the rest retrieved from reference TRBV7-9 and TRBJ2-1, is DTGVSQNPRHKITKRGQNVTFRCDPISEHNRLYWYRQTLGQGPEFLTYFQNEAQLEKSRLLSDRFSAERPKGSFSTLEIQRTEQGDSAMYLCASAVGSTYNEQFFGPGTRLTVL.

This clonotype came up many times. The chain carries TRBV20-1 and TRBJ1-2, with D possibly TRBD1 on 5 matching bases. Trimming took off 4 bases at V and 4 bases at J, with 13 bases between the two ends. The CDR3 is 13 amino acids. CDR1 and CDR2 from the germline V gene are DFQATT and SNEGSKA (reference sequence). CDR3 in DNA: TGCAGTGCTAATCTCCAGGGACTCTATGGCTACACCTTC. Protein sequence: CSANLQGLYGYTF.

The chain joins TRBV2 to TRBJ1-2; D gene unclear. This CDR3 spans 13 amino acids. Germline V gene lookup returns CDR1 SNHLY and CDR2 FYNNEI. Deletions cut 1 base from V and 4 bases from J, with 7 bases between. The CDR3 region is CASSEGAVYGYTF. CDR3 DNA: TGTGCCAGCAGTGAAGGGGCAGTCTATGGCTACACCTTC.

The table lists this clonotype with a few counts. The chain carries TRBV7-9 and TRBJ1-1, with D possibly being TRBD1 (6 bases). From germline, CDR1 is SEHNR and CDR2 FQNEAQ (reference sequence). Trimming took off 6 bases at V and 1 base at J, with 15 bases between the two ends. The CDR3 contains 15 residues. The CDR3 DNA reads TGTGCCAGCAGGGAGAGCAGGGGCAAGAACACTGAAGCTTTCTTT. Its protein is CASRESRGKNTEAFF.

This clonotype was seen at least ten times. The CDR3 coding sequence is TGTGCCACCAGTGATTTGCAGGATGAGCAGTTCTTC. Its translation is CATSDLQDEQFF. V is TRBV24-1 and J is TRBJ2-1; D unclear. Germline-derived CDR1 and CDR2 are KGHDR and SFDVKD. Trimming left V 0 bases short and J 8 bases short, with 4 bases between. The length of the CDR3 is 12 residues.

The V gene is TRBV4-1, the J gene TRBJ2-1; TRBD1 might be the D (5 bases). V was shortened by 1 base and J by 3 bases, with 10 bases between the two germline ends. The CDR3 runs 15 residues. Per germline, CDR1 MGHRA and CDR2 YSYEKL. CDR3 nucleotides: TGCGCCAGCAGCCAAGCAGGACACCTCTACAATGAGCAGTTCTTC. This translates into CASSQAGHLYNEQFF.

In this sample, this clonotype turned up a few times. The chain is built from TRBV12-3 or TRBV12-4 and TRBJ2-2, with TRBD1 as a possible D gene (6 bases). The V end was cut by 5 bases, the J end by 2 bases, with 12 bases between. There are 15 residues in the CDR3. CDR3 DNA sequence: TGTGCCAGCAGTCCGCTGACAGGAAACACCGGGGAGCTGTTTTTT. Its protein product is CASSPLTGNTGELFF.

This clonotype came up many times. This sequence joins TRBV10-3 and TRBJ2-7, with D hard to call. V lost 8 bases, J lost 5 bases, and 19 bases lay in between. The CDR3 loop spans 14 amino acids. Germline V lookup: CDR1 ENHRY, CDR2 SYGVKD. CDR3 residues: CAIGYLPQSDEQYF. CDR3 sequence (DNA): TGTGCCATCGGGTACCTGCCTCAGTCGGACGAGCAGTACTTC.

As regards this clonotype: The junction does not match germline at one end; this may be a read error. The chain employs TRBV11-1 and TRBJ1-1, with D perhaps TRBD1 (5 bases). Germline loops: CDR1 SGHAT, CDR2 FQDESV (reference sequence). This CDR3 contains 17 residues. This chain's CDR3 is CASSLRSGTALNTEAFF. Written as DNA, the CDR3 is TGTGCCAGCAGCCTAAGATCCGGGACGGCACTGAACACCGAAGCTTTCTTT.

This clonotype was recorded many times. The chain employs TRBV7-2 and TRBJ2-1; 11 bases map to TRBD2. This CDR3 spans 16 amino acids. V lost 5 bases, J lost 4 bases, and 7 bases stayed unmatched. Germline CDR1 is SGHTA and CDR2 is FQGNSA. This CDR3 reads CASSAGTSGGYNEQFF. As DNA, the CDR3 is TGTGCCAGCAGCGCCGGGACTAGCGGTGGTTACAATGAGCAGTTCTTC. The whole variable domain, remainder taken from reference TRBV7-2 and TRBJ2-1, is GAGVSQSPSNKVTEKGKDVELRCDPISGHTALYWYRQSLGQGLEFLIYFQGNSAPDKSGLPSDRFSAERTGGSVSTLTIQRTQQEDSAVYLCASSAGTSGGYNEQFFGPGTRLTVL.

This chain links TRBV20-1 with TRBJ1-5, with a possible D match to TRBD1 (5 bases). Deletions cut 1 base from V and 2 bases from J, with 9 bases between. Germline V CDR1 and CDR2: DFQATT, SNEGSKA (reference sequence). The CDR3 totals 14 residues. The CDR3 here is CSARVAGRNQPQHF. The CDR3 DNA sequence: TGCAGTGCTAGAGTGGCGGGGCGCAATCAGCCCCAGCATTTT.

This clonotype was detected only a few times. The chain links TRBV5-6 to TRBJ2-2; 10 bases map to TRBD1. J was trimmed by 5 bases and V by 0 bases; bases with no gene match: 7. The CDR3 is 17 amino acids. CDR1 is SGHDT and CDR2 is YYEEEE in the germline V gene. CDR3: CASSLGDRGLRTGELFF. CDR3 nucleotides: TGTGCCAGCAGCTTGGGAGACAGGGGGCTTCGTACCGGGGAGCTGTTTTTT.

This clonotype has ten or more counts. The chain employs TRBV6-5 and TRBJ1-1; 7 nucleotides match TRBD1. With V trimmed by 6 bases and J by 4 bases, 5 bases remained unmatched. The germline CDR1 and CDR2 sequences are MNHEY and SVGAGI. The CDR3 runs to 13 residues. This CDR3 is CASRTTGFTEAFF. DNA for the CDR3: TGTGCCAGCAGAACGACAGGGTTCACTGAAGCTTTCTTT.